The 20 T cell receptor beta chains below all came from one sample that was sequenced in a study of technical replicates of blood from a handful of donors. Repertoires were generated with immunoSEQ multiplex PCR, while TCRdb's copy carries only in-frame clones and drops some. The repertoire consists of some 70,000 clones, with around nine tenths occurring once and the leading ten covering roughly 0.4%. The sequenced sample was T cells isolated from PBMCs. These receptors were collected from a human donor in good health.

This clone has a handful of counts. V usage is TRBV29-1 and J usage is TRBJ2-7; D remains unclear. This CDR3 has 10 amino acids. CDR1 and CDR2 (germline): SQVTM, ANQGSEA. V was pared by 4 bases and J by 6 bases, with 7 bases between. The CDR3 DNA is TGCAGCGTTGTGGTCGGCGAGCAGTACTTC. Protein product: CSVVVGEQYF.

The gene calls are TRBV30 and TRBJ1-5; D unresolved. CDR3 length equals 13 residues. CDR1 and CDR2 from the germline V gene are GTSNPN and SVGIG (reference sequence). Trimming took off 2 bases at V and 0 bases at J, with 5 bases between the two ends. The CDR3 coding sequence is TGTGCCTGGAGTTTTTATAGCAATCAGCCCCAGCATTTT. Translation gives CAWSFYSNQPQHF.

The CDR3 loop is CASRQGPEGTGELFF. As DNA, the CDR3 is TGTGCCAGCAGACAGGGGCCCGAGGGCACCGGGGAGCTGTTTTTT. The gene calls are TRBV7-6 and TRBJ2-2, with 7 nucleotides matching TRBD1. CDR1 is SGHVS and CDR2 is FNYEAQ in the germline V gene. The CDR3 has 15 residues. V shed 6 bases and J 4 bases; nucleotides not matched to a gene: 8.

The genes are TRBV5-6 and TRBJ1-2; 7 nucleotides align to TRBD1. There are 13 residues in the CDR3. Trimming cost V 4 bases and J 8 bases; bases outside gene matches: 8. CDR1 SGHDT and CDR2 YYEEEE come from the germline V gene. The CDR3 nucleotides are TGTGCCAGCAGCGCCGACAGGGCCGCGGGCTACACCTTC. Protein sequence: CASSADRAAGYTF.

V and J are TRBV11-3 and TRBJ1-2, with 7 nucleotides matching TRBD1. V lost 5 bases to trimming and J lost 4 bases; unmatched junction nucleotides: 4. Per the germline V gene, CDR1 is SGHNT and CDR2 is YENEEA. This CDR3 has 13 amino acids. The CDR3 loop reads CASSPDRTYGYTF. The CDR3 DNA sequence: TGTGCCAGCAGCCCGGACAGGACCTATGGCTACACCTTC.

The chain links TRBV15 to TRBJ1-1; 7 bases agree with TRBD1. The J segment lost 7 bases and the V segment lost 4 bases, leaving 12 bases of the junction unmatched. This CDR3 is built from 15 residues. Germline V CDR1 and CDR2: LNHNV, YYDKDF (reference sequence). CDR3 residues: CATSIDNRGKSEAFF. CDR3 nucleotides: TGTGCCACCAGCATCGACAACAGGGGCAAGAGTGAAGCTTTCTTT.

This rearrangement joins TRBV27 to TRBJ2-7; D is perhaps TRBD1 (6 bases). The CDR3 is made up of 14 amino acids. Trimming left V 3 bases short and J 4 bases short, with 13 bases between. Per germline, CDR1 MNHEY and CDR2 SMNVEV (reference sequence). CDR3 bases: TGTGCCAGCAGTTTCCGGGACAACATTTACGAGCAGTACTTC. It yields the protein CASSFRDNIYEQYF.

The J gene is TRBJ1-1, the V gene TRBV7-9, with 9 bases that match TRBD1. V dropped 4 bases and J dropped 0; count of bases not matched to a gene: 6. CDR1 is SEHNR and CDR2 is FQNEAQ in the germline V gene (reference sequence). This CDR3 region has 16 residues. Here the CDR3 reads CASSWDRDRVNTEAFF. The CDR3 DNA reads as TGTGCCAGCAGCTGGGACCGGGACAGGGTGAACACTGAAGCTTTCTTT.

The chain links TRBV5-4 to TRBJ2-2; TRBD2 matches 11 bases. V gave up 0 bases and J gave up 7 bases; unmatched junction bases: 2. Germline loops: CDR1 SGHNT, CDR2 YYREEE (reference sequence). There are 15 residues in the CDR3. CDR3 loop: CASSLGLAGSGELFF. As DNA, the CDR3 is TGTGCCAGCAGCTTGGGACTAGCGGGAAGCGGGGAGCTGTTTTTT.

The V and J genes are TRBV27 and TRBJ2-7; no clear D. Per the germline V gene, CDR1 is MNHEY and CDR2 is SMNVEV (reference sequence). The CDR3 length is 15 residues. Trimming shortened V by 6 bases and J by 0 bases, and 15 bases separated the two germline ends. The CDR3 protein is CASSSSLAASYEQYF. The CDR3 nucleotides read TGTGCCAGCAGCTCCTCCCTGGCCGCCTCCTACGAGCAGTACTTC.

The chain links TRBV9 to TRBJ2-7; D not certain. V lost 0 bases to trimming and J lost 5 bases, with 15 bases between them. CDR3 length: 15 residues. Per germline, CDR1 SGDLS and CDR2 YYNGEE. The CDR3 here is CASSVAAGLNHEQYF. The CDR3 nucleotides are TGTGCCAGCAGCGTAGCTGCAGGATTAAACCACGAGCAGTACTTC.

This chain uses TRBV28 with TRBJ2-5, with a tentative D call TRBD1 (5 bases). CDR1 and CDR2 from the germline V gene are MDHEN and SYDVKM. The CDR3 has 12 residues. Trimming cost V 6 bases and J 7 bases, with 12 bases left between them. In DNA form, the CDR3 reads TGTGCCAGCAGGGTAGACAGTAGGACCCAGTACTTC. Its protein product is CASRVDSRTQYF.

This chain's CDR3 is CASSQAGALRDEQFF. Here the CDR3 DNA reads TGCGCCAGCAGCCAAGCGGGAGCCCTACGCGATGAGCAGTTCTTC. The rearrangement uses TRBV4-3 and TRBJ2-1, with a possible D match to TRBD2 (6 bases). The V end lost 1 base, the J end lost 8 bases, and 15 bases lay between the germline ends. Germline V gives CDR1 LGHNA, CDR2 YSLEER. The CDR3 has 15 amino acids.

The rearrangement joins TRBV5-4 to TRBJ2-7; D ambiguous. In germline, CDR1 is SGHNT, CDR2 YYREEE (reference sequence). This CDR3 contains 14 residues. Trimming shortened V by 0 bases and J by 1 base, and 8 bases separated the two germline ends. CDR3 nucleotides: TGTGCCAGCAGCTTGGCCCCAGGATCCTACGAGCAGTACTTC. Protein sequence: CASSLAPGSYEQYF.

The chain links TRBV9 to TRBJ1-1, with TRBD1 as a possible D gene (6 bases). Trimming pared 0 bases from V and 4 bases from J, leaving 10 bases between. Germline CDR1 and CDR2: SGDLS and YYNGEE. The CDR3 loop spans 14 amino acids. The CDR3 region has the DNA TGTGCCAGCAGCGTAGCAGGGGATTTCACTGAAGCTTTCTTT. Translated: CASSVAGDFTEAFF.

The chain is built from TRBV9 and TRBJ2-1; 8 bases are a match to TRBD1. With 3 bases clipped from V and 3 bases from J, the junction kept 5 bases outside the gene matches. CDR1 and CDR2 (germline): SGDLS, YYNGEE. The CDR3 length is 15 residues. The CDR3 region is CASSAQGAGYNEQFF. As DNA, the CDR3 is TGTGCCAGCAGCGCTCAGGGGGCTGGCTACAATGAGCAGTTCTTC.

The chain employs TRBV4-1 and TRBJ1-5; 10 nucleotides agree with TRBD1. The V gene end was trimmed by 4 bases and the J gene end by 6 bases; junction bases not matched to a gene: 3. The CDR3 has 14 amino acids. Germline CDR1 MGHRA, CDR2 YSYEKL. The CDR3 DNA follows: TGCGCCAGCAGCCGGGACAGGGGCAGTCAGCCCCAGCATTTT. Translating it yields CASSRDRGSQPQHF.

The genes are TRBV30 and TRBJ2-7, with D maybe TRBD1 (5 bases). CDR3 length: 14 residues. The germline gives CDR1 GTSNPN, CDR2 SVGIG (reference sequence). V was trimmed by 2 bases and J by 0 bases, leaving 11 bases between them. CDR3: CAWSTGSDSYEQYF. The DNA for the CDR3 is TGTGCCTGGAGTACAGGCAGCGACTCCTACGAGCAGTACTTC.

The gene calls are TRBV4-2 and TRBJ1-3, with 9 bases lining up with TRBD1. V lost 3 bases and J lost 0; bases outside the gene matches: 12. CDR1 is LGHNA and CDR2 is YNFKEQ in the germline V gene. The length of the CDR3 is 19 residues. The CDR3 is CASSQGIGTGRNSGNTIYF. CDR3 DNA sequence: TGTGCCAGCAGCCAGGGTATTGGGACAGGGCGAAACTCTGGAAACACCATATATTTT.

The chain combines TRBV9 with TRBJ1-1; TRBD1 agrees at 7 bases. Trimming removed 0 bases from V and 5 bases from J; junction bases left unmatched: 7. This CDR3 contains 15 residues. Looked up from germline, CDR1 is SGDLS and CDR2 is YYNGEE. CDR3 sequence (DNA): TGTGCCAGCAGCGTAGAGAGGGGGCGATCTACTGAAGCTTTCTTT. It codes for CASSVERGRSTEAFF.